The 8 T cell receptor beta chains below come from one sample, sequenced in a study of read filtering for tumor transcriptome and immune sequencing. This library used 300 to 450 ng RNA and molecular barcoded adaptors spanning alpha/delta and beta/gamma chains. Via MiXCR, TCRdb re-called the reads, giving one row per CDR3 protein. The table lists about 38,000 distinct CDR3 sequences, 11% to 15% of them singletons. Sequencing was done on a sample of a population of CD138-negative cells sorted from bone marrow. The receptors come from a donor at least 40 years old with multiple myeloma.

This clonotype has more than one count but fewer than ten. Given a much more abundant clone one base away, this may be a read error. V and J are TRBV10-3 and TRBJ1-1; D unclear. Looked up from germline, CDR1 is ENHRY and CDR2 is SYGVKD. The CDR3 consists of 11 residues. The CDR3: CAIRRNAEAFF. The CDR3 bases are TGTGCCATCAGGCGGAACGCTGAAGCTTTCTTT.

In the case of this clonotype: The likely explanation is a read error, given a far larger clone one base away. The final CDR3 position lacks the conserved phenylalanine or tryptophan, pointing to a likely read error. The chain carries TRBV6-6 and TRBJ1-2; D gene ambiguous. Germline CDR1 MNHNY, CDR2 SVGAGI (reference sequence). The V and J ends lost 5 bases and 4 bases respectively, with 17 bases between them. This CDR3 spans 15 amino acids. The CDR3 is CASSPANPRRYGYTL. The CDR3 nucleotides are TGTGCCAGCAGTCCCGCGAACCCTCGGCGCTATGGCTACACCCTC.

This clonotype was recorded at least ten times. The chain joins TRBV19 to TRBJ1-5; 7 positions match TRBD1. Germline CDR1 and CDR2: LNHDA and SQIVND (reference sequence). The CDR3 runs to 15 residues. V lost 4 bases to trimming and J lost 4 bases; unmatched junction nucleotides: 7. The CDR3 is CASSRVDRLNQPQHF. CDR3 sequence (DNA): TGTGCCAGTAGTAGAGTGGACAGGCTGAATCAGCCCCAGCATTTT.

This clonotype was recorded at least ten times. The chain links TRBV5-1 to TRBJ2-1, with D maybe TRBD2 (7 bases). From germline, CDR1 is SGHRS and CDR2 YFSETQ. This CDR3 spans 14 amino acids. Trimming cost V 4 bases and J 9 bases, with 17 bases left between them. The CDR3 is CASSDAPGGTEQFF. In nucleotides, the CDR3 is TGCGCCAGCAGCGACGCACCGGGGGGCACTGAGCAGTTCTTC.

V and J are TRBV7-2 and TRBJ2-7, with TRBD2 matching over 12 bases. Germline-derived CDR1 and CDR2 are SGHTA and FQGNSA. The junction had 4 bases not matched to a gene; V was cut back by 5 bases and J by 2 bases. The CDR3 runs to 15 residues. The CDR3: CASSRPSGRAYEQYF. In nucleotides, the CDR3 is TGTGCCAGCAGCCGGCCTAGCGGGAGGGCCTACGAGCAGTACTTC.

This clonotype showed up just a few times. The chain has TRBV28 and TRBJ2-6; D is possibly TRBD1 (5 bases). Trimming shortened V by 3 bases and J by 4 bases, and 13 bases separated the two germline ends. The CDR3 has 16 amino acids. Germline CDR1 reads MDHEN; CDR2 reads SYDVKM. DNA of the CDR3: TGTGCCAGCAGTTTCTTCAGGGAACTCGGGGCCAACGTCCTGACTTTC. This encodes CASSFFRELGANVLTF.

This clonotype was seen at least ten times. The rearrangement joins TRBV4-3 to TRBJ2-2, with D uncertain. Germline V gene sequence: CDR1 LGHNA, CDR2 YSLEER. V shed 2 bases and J shed 2 bases, with 12 bases lying between them. The CDR3 loop spans 16 amino acids. CDR3 nucleotide sequence: TGCGCCAGCAGCCAAATGTTTTATTTTAACACCGGGGAGCTGTTTTTT. This sequence encodes CASSQMFYFNTGELFF.

This clonotype was recorded many times. The chain couples TRBV7-9 to TRBJ2-3; D gene ambiguous. The CDR3 is 15 residues long. The germline V and J ends were trimmed by 5 bases and 4 bases, with 16 bases remaining between them. Germline V gene lookup returns CDR1 SEHNR and CDR2 FQNEAQ (reference sequence). In DNA, the CDR3 is TGTGCCAGCAGCCCCGCACCCCCGCTGGCAGATACGCAGTATTTT. Protein: CASSPAPPLADTQYF.